Listed here are 2 T cell receptor beta chains from one sample, sequenced in a study of blood T cell repertoires in COVID-19. The assay was immunoSEQ multiplex PCR, and TCRdb's table has in-frame clones only and misses some. The sample yields just under 150,000 clones, 70% to 90% seen once. Sequencing used peripheral blood. The origin of the receptors is a human donor with acute or convalescent COVID-19. The donor label of this sample is uncertain.

The V call is TRBV29-1, the J call TRBJ2-1; tentatively, D is TRBD2 (6 bases). Trimming shortened V by 3 bases and J by 2 bases, and 14 bases separated the two germline ends. The germline CDR1 and CDR2 sequences are SQVTM and ANQGSEA. The CDR3 has 15 amino acids. The CDR3 spells CSVEEGTRTYNEQFF. The CDR3 region has the DNA TGCAGCGTTGAGGAGGGGACGAGGACCTACAATGAGCAGTTCTTC.

This chain uses TRBV6-5 with TRBJ1-2; D uncertain. V lost 2 bases and J lost 2, with 15 bases in between. From germline, CDR1 is MNHEY and CDR2 SVGAGI. The CDR3 is 16 residues long. The DNA for the CDR3 is TGTGCCAGCAGTTACCTCGGGAAGTCTGTCAACTATGGCTACACCTTC. Translation: CASSYLGKSVNYGYTF.